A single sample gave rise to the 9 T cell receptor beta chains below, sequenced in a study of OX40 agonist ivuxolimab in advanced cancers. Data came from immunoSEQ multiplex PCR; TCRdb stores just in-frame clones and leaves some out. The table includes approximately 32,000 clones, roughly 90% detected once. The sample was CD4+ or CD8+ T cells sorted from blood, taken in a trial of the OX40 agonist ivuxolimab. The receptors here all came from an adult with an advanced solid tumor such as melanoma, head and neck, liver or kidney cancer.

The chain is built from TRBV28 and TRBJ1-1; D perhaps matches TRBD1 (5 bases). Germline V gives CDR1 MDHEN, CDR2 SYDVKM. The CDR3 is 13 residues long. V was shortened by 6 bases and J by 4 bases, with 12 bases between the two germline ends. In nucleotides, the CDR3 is TGTGCCAGCAGAGCGACAGTGGCCACTGAAGCTTTCTTT. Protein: CASRATVATEAFF.

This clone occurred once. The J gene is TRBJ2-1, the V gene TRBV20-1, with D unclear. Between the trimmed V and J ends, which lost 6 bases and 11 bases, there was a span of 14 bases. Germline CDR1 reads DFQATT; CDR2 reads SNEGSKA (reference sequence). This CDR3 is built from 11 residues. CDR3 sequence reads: CSALWPDQQFF. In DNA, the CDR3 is TGCAGTGCCCTCTGGCCGGATCAGCAGTTCTTC.

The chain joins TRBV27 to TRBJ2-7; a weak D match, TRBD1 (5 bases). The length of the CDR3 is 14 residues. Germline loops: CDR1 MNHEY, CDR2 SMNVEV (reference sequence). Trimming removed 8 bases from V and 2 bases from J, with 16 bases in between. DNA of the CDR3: TGTGCCAGCCGGTCCGCAGGGTTGGCCTACGAGCAGTACTTC. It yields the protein CASRSAGLAYEQYF.

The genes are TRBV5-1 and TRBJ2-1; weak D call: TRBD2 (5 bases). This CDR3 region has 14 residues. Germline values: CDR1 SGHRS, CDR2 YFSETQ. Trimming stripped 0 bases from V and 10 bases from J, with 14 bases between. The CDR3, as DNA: TGCGCCAGCAGCTTGGGCCAGTCAGCGGAGGAGCAGTTCTTC. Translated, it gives CASSLGQSAEEQFF.

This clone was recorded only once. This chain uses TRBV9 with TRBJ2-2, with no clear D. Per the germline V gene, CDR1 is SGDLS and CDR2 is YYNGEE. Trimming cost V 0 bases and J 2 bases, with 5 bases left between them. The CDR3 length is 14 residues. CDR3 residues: CASSVVLNTGELFF. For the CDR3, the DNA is TGTGCCAGCAGCGTAGTTTTAAACACCGGGGAGCTGTTTTTT.

This CDR3 is CAWTPYRTGSIQYF. CDR3 sequence (DNA): TGTGCCTGGACCCCATACAGGACAGGGTCCATTCAGTACTTC. V and J are TRBV30 and TRBJ2-4; 8 bases are a match to TRBD1. This CDR3 region has 14 residues. The ends lost 4 bases at V and 9 bases at J; junction bases unmatched: 11. The germline gives CDR1 GTSNPN, CDR2 SVGIG (reference sequence).

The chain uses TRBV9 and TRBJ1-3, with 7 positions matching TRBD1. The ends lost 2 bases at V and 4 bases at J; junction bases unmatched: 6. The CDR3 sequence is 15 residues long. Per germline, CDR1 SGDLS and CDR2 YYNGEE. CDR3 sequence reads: CASSVLTGVGNTIYF. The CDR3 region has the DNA TGTGCCAGCAGCGTTCTTACAGGGGTCGGAAACACCATATATTTT.

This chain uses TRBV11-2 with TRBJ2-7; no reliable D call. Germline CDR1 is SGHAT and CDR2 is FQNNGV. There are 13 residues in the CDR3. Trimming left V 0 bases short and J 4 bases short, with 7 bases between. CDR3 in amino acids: CASSLDRYYEQYF. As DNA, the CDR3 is TGTGCCAGCAGCTTAGATCGGTATTACGAGCAGTACTTC.

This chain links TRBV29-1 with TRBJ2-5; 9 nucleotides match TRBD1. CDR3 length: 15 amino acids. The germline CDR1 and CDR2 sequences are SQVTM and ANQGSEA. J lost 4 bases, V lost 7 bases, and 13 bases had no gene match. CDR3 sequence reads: CSGGAGTGMSETQYF. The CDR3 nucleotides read TGCAGCGGGGGGGCCGGGACAGGGATGTCAGAGACCCAGTACTTC.